This T cell receptor (beta chain) was identified during a study of blood T cells in healthy people across ages (dated by TCRdb to between 2015 and 2017). With respect to the entire study: Template switching captured roughly one uniquely barcoded TCR beta cDNA molecule per two T cells in model experiments. To track age-related changes in TCR beta repertoire diversity, the study relied on deep sequencing normalized with unique cDNA molecular identifiers. The donors were split into four age groups: young (average about 16 years), middle-aged (roughly 42), aged (around 67) and long-lived (more than 80). To avoid experimental bias, donors of different ages were randomly spread across the sequencing lanes. For two donors (one aged 18 to 30 and one aged 80 or older), the study analyzed two additional independent replicas of 1 million unique cDNA reads from the same blood draw.

This clonotype has more than one count but fewer than ten. Its antigen is currently not known. The record has no base qualities; no much larger clone is one base away. The library came from 5' RACE. Sequenced using an Illumina HiSeq 2500. The second PCR ran for roughly 7 to 11 cycles and used a J-beta primer mix along with a sample-barcoded 5' primer. A unique molecular identifier was introduced onto each TCR beta cDNA molecule by a template-switch 5' adaptor carrying 12 random nucleotides. At least 3 million CDR3-containing paired-end reads were obtained from each sample. First-strand cDNA synthesis was performed from all RNA using the Mint cDNA synthesis kit, with priming by a TRBC-specific oligonucleotide. All cDNA was treated with uracil-DNA glycosylase and then went through a first 18-cycle PCR with the universal primers M1SS and BC2_uni_R. From the authors' description of their analysis: For normalization, 1 million high-quality reads, each with a distinct molecular identifier, were randomly selected from each sample. Instead of being binned into consensus sequences, reads with shared molecular identifiers were discarded. MiTCR, set to a Q25 quality threshold and the strictest error-elimination algorithm, was used for CDR3 identification, clonotype clustering and error correction. A nonparametric unseen species model with Euler transformation was used to estimate lower-bound total TCR beta diversity. Using fastp at Q25 and MiXCR, TCRdb reprocessed the public reads and kept productive beta chains. Entries that share a CDR3 protein sequence are merged under the most common genes and DNA. The V and J calls were not made by the authors but by TCRdb's processing. The sample table shows hundreds of thousands of distinct CDR3 sequences, and around 45% are seen once. The leading ten clones occupy about 21% of the sample.

From the cysteine up to the phenylalanine, the CDR3 has a length of 13 residues. Just the 39-base CDR3 DNA is kept, in frame starting at base 1. Sequences SGDLS (CDR1) and YYNGEE (CDR2) are obtained from the germline V gene. V gives up 4 bases and J gives up 4 bases, and the segment between their germline ends measures 10 bases. Findings and caveats that apply to the study as a whole: Compared with the aged group, the long-lived group had more naive CD4+ T cells, fewer expanded clones and increased TCR diversity, a pattern suggesting age selection. Observed TCR beta diversity correlated strongly with the percentage of naive T cells measured by flow cytometry. As age increased, observed TCR beta diversity per million T cells dropped in a roughly linear way, and a significant reduction was already evident by age around 41. Bulk unsorted PBMC profiling prevented conclusive comparison of naive and antigen-experienced compartments. Estimates of total diversity based on one million sequenced T cells were considered lower bounds and underestimates. The CMV infection status of donors was not known, potentially confounding age-related changes in expanded clonotypes.

Systemically healthy Caucasian individuals from Russia, approximately 39 in total and aged roughly 6 to 95 years, were included as donors. Each donor gave around 9.9 milliliters of peripheral blood, collected into EDTA-treated Vacutainer tubes. Ficoll-Paque density-gradient centrifugation was used to isolate PBMCs, with at least 6.5 million per sample. Total RNA, at least 5.5 micrograms per sample, was extracted from PBMCs with Trizol reagent. For every donor, flow cytometry on a PBMC aliquot measured the percentage of naive CD45RAhigh/CD27high T cells. The sequenced material came from blood. This clonotype was sampled from a man aged 55 to 70 in good health. The V and J genes are TRBV9 and TRBJ2-3; the D gene is perhaps TRBD1 or TRBD2, each of them matching over 5 bases. This receptor carries the CDR3 CASSSRDPDTQYF. The DNA sequence follows: TGTGCCAGCAGCAGCCGGGACCCAGATACGCAGTATTTT. Supplemented by the reference TRBV9 and TRBJ2-3 proteins around the CDR3, the complete variable domain is DSGVTQTPKHLITATGQRVTLRCSPRSGDLSVYWYQQSLDQGLQFLIQYYNGEERAKGNILERFSAQQFPDLHSELNLSSLELGDSALYFCASSSRDPDTQYFGPGTRLTVL.